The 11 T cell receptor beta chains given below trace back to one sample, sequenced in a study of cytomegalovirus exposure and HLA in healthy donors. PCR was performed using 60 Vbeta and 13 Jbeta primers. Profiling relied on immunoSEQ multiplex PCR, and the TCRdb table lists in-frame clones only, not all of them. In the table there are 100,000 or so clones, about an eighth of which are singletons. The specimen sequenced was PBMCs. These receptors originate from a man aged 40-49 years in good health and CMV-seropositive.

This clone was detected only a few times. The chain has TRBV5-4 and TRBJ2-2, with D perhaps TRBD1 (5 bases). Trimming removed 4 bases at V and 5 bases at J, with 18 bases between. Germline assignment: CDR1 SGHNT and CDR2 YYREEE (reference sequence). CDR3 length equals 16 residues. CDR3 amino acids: CASSPVQGQRTGELFF. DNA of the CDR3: TGTGCCAGCAGCCCCGTCCAGGGCCAGAGAACCGGGGAGCTGTTTTTT.

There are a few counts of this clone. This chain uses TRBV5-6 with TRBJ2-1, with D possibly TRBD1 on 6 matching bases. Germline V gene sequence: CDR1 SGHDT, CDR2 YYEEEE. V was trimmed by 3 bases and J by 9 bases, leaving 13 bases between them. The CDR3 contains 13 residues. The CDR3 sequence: CASSSDRMGEQFF. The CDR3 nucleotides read TGTGCCAGCAGCTCAGACAGGATGGGTGAGCAGTTCTTC.

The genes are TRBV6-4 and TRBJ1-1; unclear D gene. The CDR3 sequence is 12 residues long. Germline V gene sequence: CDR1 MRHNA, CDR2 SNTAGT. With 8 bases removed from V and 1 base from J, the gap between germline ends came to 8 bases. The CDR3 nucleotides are TGTGCCAGCGAGGGAGCGAACACTGAAGCTTTCTTT. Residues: CASEGANTEAFF.

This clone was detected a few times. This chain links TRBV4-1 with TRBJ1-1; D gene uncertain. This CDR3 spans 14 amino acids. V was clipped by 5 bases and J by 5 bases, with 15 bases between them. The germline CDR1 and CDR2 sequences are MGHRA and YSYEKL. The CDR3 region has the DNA TGCGCCAGCAGCGGCCCGTCCGGGGAGACTGAAGCTTTCTTT. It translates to CASSGPSGETEAFF.

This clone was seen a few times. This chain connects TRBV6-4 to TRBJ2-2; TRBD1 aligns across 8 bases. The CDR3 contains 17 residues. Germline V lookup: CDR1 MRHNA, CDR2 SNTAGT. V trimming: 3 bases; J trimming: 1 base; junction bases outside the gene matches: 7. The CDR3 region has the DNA TGTGCCAGCAGTGAAAATTCCGGGACAGGGAACACCGGGGAGCTGTTTTTT. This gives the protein CASSENSGTGNTGELFF.

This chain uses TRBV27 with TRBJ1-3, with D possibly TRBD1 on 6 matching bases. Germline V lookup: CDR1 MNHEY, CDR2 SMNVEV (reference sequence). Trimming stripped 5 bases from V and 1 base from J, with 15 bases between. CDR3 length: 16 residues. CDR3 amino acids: CASSRGAALSGNTIYF. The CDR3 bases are TGTGCCAGCAGTCGGGGGGCAGCTTTATCTGGAAACACCATATATTTT.

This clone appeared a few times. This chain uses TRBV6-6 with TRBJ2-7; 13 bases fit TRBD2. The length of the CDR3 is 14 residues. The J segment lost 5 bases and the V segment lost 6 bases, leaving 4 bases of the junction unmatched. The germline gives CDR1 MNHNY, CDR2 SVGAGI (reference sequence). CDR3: CASSTSGRAHEQYF. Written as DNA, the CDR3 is TGTGCCAGCAGCACTAGCGGGAGGGCCCACGAGCAGTACTTC.

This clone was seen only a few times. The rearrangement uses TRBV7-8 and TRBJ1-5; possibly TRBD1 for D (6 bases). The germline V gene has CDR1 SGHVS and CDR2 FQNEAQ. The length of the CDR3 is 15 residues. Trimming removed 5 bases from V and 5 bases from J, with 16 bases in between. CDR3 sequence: CASSPTGPSDQPQHF. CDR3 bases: TGTGCCAGCAGCCCTACAGGGCCTTCGGATCAGCCCCAGCATTTT.

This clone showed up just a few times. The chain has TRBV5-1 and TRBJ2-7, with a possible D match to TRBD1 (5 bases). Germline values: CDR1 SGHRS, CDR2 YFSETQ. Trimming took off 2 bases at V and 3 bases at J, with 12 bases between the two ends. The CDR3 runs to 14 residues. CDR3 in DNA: TGCGCCAGCAGCTTCACTCAGGGCCGCTACGAGCAGTACTTC. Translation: CASSFTQGRYEQYF.

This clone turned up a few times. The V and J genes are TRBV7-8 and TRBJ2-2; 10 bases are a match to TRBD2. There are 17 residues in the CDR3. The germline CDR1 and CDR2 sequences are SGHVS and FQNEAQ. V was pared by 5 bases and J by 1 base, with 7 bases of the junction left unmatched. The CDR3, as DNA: TGTGCCAGCAGCCAGACCGGGACTAGCGTGAACACCGGGGAGCTGTTTTTT. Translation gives CASSQTGTSVNTGELFF.

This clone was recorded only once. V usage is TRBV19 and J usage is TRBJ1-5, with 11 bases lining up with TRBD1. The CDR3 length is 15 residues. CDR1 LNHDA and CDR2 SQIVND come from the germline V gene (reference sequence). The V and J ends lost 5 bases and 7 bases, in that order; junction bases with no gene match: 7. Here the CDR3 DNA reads TGTGCCAGTAGTCCATGGACAGGGGGCTGGCAGCCCCAGCATTTT. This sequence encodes CASSPWTGGWQPQHF. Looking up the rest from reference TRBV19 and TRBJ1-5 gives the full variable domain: DGGITQSPKYLFRKEGQNVTLSCEQNLNHDAMYWYRQDPGQGLRLIYYSQIVNDFQKGDIAEGYSVSREKKESFPLTVTSAQKNPTAFYLCASSPWTGGWQPQHFGDGTRLSIL.